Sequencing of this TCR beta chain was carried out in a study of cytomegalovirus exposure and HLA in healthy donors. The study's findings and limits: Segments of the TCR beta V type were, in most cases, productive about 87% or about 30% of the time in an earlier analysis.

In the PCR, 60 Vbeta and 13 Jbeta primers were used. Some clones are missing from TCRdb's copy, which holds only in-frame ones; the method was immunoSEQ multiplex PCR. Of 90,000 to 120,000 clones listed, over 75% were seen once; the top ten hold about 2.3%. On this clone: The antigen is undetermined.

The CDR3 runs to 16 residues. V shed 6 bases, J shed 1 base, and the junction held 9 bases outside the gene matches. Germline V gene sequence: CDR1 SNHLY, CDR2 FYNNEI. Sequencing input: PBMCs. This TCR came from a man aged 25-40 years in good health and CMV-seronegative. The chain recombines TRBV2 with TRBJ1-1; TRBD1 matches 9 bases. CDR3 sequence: CASRAQGASTNTEAFF. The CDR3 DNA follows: TGTGCCAGCAGAGCACAGGGGGCTAGCACGAACACTGAAGCTTTCTTT.